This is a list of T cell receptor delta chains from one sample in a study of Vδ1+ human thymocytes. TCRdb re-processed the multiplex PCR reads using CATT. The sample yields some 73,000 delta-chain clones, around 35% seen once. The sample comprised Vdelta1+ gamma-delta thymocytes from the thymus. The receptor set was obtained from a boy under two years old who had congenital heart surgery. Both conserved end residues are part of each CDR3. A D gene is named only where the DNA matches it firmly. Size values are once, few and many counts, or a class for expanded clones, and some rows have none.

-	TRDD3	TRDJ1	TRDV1	CALGFPRLRLGDTYTDKLIF	TGTGCTCTCGGCTTTCCTCGCTTACGACTGGGGGATACTTACACCGATAAACTCATCTTT
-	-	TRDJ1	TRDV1	CALGELLPCTGTDKLIF	TGTGCTCTTGGGGAACTCCTACCGTGTACTGGCACCGATAAACTCATCTTT
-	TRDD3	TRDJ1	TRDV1	CALGERATPLDGGYAVYDKLIF	TGTGCTCTTGGGGAACGGGCGACGCCTTTGGATGGGGGATACGCGGTTTACGATAAACTCATCTTT
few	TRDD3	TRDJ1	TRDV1	CALGEPPRLGGYKLIF	TGTGCTCTTGGGGAACCTCCACGACTGGGGGGTTATAAACTCATCTTT
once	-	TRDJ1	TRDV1	CALGGRRPVGNLTDKLIF	TGTGCTCTTGGGGGACGACGCCCAGTCGGGAACCTAACCGATAAACTCATCTTT
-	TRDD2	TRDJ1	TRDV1	CALGEPSYEGPGTDKLIF	TGTGCTCTTGGGGAACCTTCCTACGAGGGACCGGGCACCGATAAACTCATCTTT
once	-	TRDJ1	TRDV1	CALGDRRSRKYTDKLIF	TGTGCTCTTGGGGACCGGCGGTCTAGAAAGTACACCGATAAACTCATCTTT
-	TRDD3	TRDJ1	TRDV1	CALGGRLEFRLGDLDKLIF	TGTGCTCTTGGGGGACGTCTGGAGTTCCGACTGGGGGACCTCGATAAACTCATCTTT
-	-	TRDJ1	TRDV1	CALGEPKAFNLPPKDKLIF	TGTGCTCTTGGGGAACCCAAGGCCTTCAACCTCCCTCCCAAGGATAAACTCATCTTT
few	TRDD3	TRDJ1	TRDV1	CALGEWDWGILFDKLIF	TGTGCTCTTGGGGAATGGGACTGGGGGATACTTTTCGATAAACTCATCTTT
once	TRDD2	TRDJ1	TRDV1	CALSPSYCGIHTTDKLIF	TGTGCTCTCAGCCCTTCCTACTGTGGGATACACACCACCGATAAACTCATCTTT
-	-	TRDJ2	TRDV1	CALGDLTSYGGSRMALTAQLFF	TGTGCTCTTGGGGACCTCACTTCCTACGGGGGATCCAGGATGGCTTTGACAGCACAACTCTTCTTT
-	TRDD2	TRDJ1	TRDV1	CALGEPAFLRARGVLNTDKLIF	TGTGCTCTTGGGGAACCCGCCTTCCTACGGGCGCGGGGGGTCCTTAACACCGATAAACTCATCTTT
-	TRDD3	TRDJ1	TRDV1	CALGELGVRTLILGGSYTDKLTF	TGTGCTCTTGGGGAACTAGGGGTACGAACCCTCATACTGGGGGGTTCGTACACCGATAAACTCACCTTT
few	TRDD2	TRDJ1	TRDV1	CALGGLPSYRGSKYTDKLIF	TGTGCTCTTGGGGGCTTGCCTTCCTACAGGGGATCCAAGTACACCGATAAACTCATCTTT
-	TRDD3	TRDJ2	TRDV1	CAVGDPHWGIGNKVTAQLFF	TGTGCTGTTGGGGATCCCCACTGGGGGATAGGGAATAAGGTGACAGCACAACTCTTCTTT
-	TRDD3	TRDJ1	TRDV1	CALGDLTGGGLDKLIF	TGTGCTCTTGGGGACTTGACTGGGGGGGGCCTCGATAAACTCATCTTT
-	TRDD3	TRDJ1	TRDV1	CALGGRSPLGDKVWAYTDKLIF	TGTGCTCTTGGGGGGCGCTCGCCACTGGGGGATAAGGTGTGGGCGTACACCGATAAACTCATCTTT
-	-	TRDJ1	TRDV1	CALGDVCRGRARGYTDKLIF	TGTGCTCTTGGGGATGTCTGCAGGGGTAGAGCCAGAGGATACACCGATAAACTCATCTTT
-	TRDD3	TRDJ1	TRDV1	CALGEGIHGGLIF	TGTGCTCTTGGGGAAGGGATACACGGGGGACTCATCTTT
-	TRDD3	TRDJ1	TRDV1	CALGELGYAGGPNTDKLIF	TGTGCTCTTGGGGAACTAGGCTACGCTGGGGGACCAAACACCGATAAACTCATCTTT
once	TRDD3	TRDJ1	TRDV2	CARDKHYWGIRSTDKLIF	TGTGCCCGTGACAAGCACTACTGGGGGATACGATCCACCGATAAACTCATCTTT
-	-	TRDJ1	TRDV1	CALGELLPTTYWGKTRGTDKLIF	TGTGCTCTTGGGGAACTCCTTCCTACGACGTACTGGGGGAAAACACGCGGCACCGATAAACTCATCTTT
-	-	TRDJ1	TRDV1	CALGEGVLPIPTDKLIF	TGTGCTCTTGGGGAGGGAGTCCTTCCCATCCCAACCGATAAACTCATCTTT
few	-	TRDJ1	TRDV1	CALGEPLGKLIF	TGTGCTCTTGGGGAACCCCTGGGGAAACTCATCTTT
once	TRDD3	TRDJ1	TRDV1	CALGEPLPPYWGTPALYTDKLIF	TGTGCTCTTGGGGAACCCCTCCCACCCTACTGGGGGACCCCCGCACTGTACACCGATAAACTCATCTTT
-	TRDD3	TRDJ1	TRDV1	CALGELLGGQWGTPYVTDKLIF	TGTGCTCTTGGGGAACTTCTTGGTGGGCAATGGGGGACCCCCTATGTGACCGATAAACTCATCTTT
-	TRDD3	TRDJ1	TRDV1	CALGELVDYPGTGGYYTDKLIF	TGTGCTCTTGGGGAGCTAGTCGACTACCCCGGTACTGGGGGATACTACACCGATAAACTCATCTTT
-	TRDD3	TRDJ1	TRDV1	CALGAIRAFPYGPYWGNYTDKLIF	TGTGCTCTTGGGGCCATCCGCGCTTTTCCATACGGACCCTACTGGGGGAACTACACCGATAAACTCATCTTT
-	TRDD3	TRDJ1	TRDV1	CALGETFGVGDTHTDKLIF	TGTGCTCTTGGGGAGACATTCGGGGTGGGGGATACTCACACCGATAAACTCATCTTT
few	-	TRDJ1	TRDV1	CALGELGHYKLIF	TGTGCTCTTGGGGAACTCGGCCATTATAAACTCATCTTT
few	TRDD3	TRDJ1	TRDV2	CACAGLLGVPFLYTDKLIF	TGTGCCTGTGCCGGTTTACTGGGGGTCCCTTTTCTGTACACCGATAAACTCATCTTT
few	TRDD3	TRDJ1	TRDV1	CALGEVPHPPLVLGDTDKLIF	TGTGCTCTTGGGGAAGTTCCCCACCCACCCCTAGTACTGGGGGATACCGATAAACTCATCTTT
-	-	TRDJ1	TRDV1	CALGDRVLLPTLWDTGCKLIF	TGTGCTCTTGGGGACAGAGTATTACTTCCTACTCTGTGGGATACGGGTTGCAAACTCATCTTT
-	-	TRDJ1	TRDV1	CALGESSYGGKEYTDKLIF	TGTGCTCTTGGGGAGAGTTCCTACGGGGGGAAAGAGTACACCGATAAACTCATCTTT
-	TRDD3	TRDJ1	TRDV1	CALGDPPREFLFQVTGGYPKLHTDKLIF	TGTGCTCTTGGGGACCCTCCCCGAGAATTCCTTTTTCAAGTTACTGGGGGATACCCTAAACTCCACACCGATAAACTCATCTTT
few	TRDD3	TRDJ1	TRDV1	CALARDWGTRSTDKLIF	TGTGCTCTTGCACGGGACTGGGGGACCCGGTCCACCGATAAACTCATCTTT
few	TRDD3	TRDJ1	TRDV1	CALGVTLSLGDTRPTDKLIF	TGTGCTCTTGGGGTCACCCTTTCCTTGGGGGATACCCGTCCTACCGATAAACTCATCTTT
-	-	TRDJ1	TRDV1	CALGELVPLGPYTDKLIF	TGTGCTCTTGGGGAACTCGTTCCTCTCGGCCCGTACACCGATAAACTCATCTTT
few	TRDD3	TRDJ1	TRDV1	CALGELGGIPFYTDKLIF	TGTGCTCTTGGGGAACTAGGGGGGATACCCTTTTACACCGATAAACTCATCTTT
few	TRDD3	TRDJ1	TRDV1	CALGELRLPPGGYYSHRAYTDKLIF	TGTGCTCTTGGGGAACTACGCCTTCCACCTGGGGGATACTATTCCCACAGGGCGTACACCGATAAACTCATCTTT
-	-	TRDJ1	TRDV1	CALGEPTSAVLAGRTDKLIF	TGTGCTCTTGGGGAACCTACAAGTGCAGTTCTTGCTGGGCGGACCGATAAACTCATCTTT
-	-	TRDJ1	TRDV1	CALGELCLPRGILYPKMYTDKLIF	TGTGCTCTTGGGGAACTCTGCCTTCCCAGGGGGATTCTGTACCCCAAAATGTACACCGATAAACTCATCTTT
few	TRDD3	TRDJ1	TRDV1	CALGAHGFLRGGLWYTDKLIF	TGTGCTCTTGGGGCCCACGGGTTTCTACGGGGGGGATTATGGTACACCGATAAACTCATCTTT
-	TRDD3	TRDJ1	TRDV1	CALGEGWANGRAWGISYTDKLIF	TGTGCTCTTGGGGAAGGTTGGGCCAACGGACGGGCCTGGGGGATAAGCTACACCGATAAACTCATCTTT
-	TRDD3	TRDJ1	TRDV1	CALGELFLRDLGDTGSYTDKLIF	TGTGCTCTTGGGGAACTCTTCCTACGGGATCTGGGGGATACGGGCTCGTACACCGATAAACTCATCTTT
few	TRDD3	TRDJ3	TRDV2	CACDTLNWGIPSWDTRQMFF	TGTGCCTGTGACACATTGAACTGGGGGATACCCTCCTGGGACACCCGACAGATGTTTTTC
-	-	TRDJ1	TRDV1	CALGENFLPRDRGGYKSPPDKLIF	TGTGCTCTTGGGGAAAACTTCCTACCTCGGGATAGGGGGGGATACAAGAGTCCACCCGATAAACTCATCTTT
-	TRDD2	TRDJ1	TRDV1	CALGELHIPTLGSVGCEYTDKLIF	TGTGCTCTTGGGGAACTCCATATTCCTACGTTGGGTTCCGTGGGATGTGAGTACACCGATAAACTCATCTTT
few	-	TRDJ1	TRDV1	CALGLCRYSLPYGLVGGHTDKLIF	TGTGCTCTAGGCCTCTGCCGGTACTCCCTCCCTTATGGGCTGGTGGGGGGGCACACCGATAAACTCATCTTT
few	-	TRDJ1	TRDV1	CALGGRRTNCRGKLIF	TGTGCTCTTGGGGGAAGACGTACTAATTGCCGCGGTAAACTCATCTTT
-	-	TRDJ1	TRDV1	CALGEHSPWTDKLIF	TGTGCTCTTGGGGAACATTCCCCCTGGACCGATAAACTCATCTTT
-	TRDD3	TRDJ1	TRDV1	CALGQGSPPHRGIGVDKLIF	TGTGCTCTTGGGCAAGGTTCCCCACCCCACCGGGGGATCGGAGTCGATAAACTCATCTTT
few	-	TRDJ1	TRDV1	CALGELLTQPSYGGYGRDKLIF	TGTGCTCTTGGGGAACTCCTTACCCAGCCTTCCTACGGGGGATACGGGCGGGATAAACTCATCTTT